A selection of T cell receptor beta chains follows, all from one sample in a study of cytomegalovirus exposure and HLA in healthy donors. Repertoires were generated with immunoSEQ multiplex PCR, while TCRdb's copy carries only in-frame clones and drops some. Of over 60,000 clones listed, around 96% are singletons. The material sequenced was PBMCs. Source of these receptors: a man between 18 and 29 years old in good health and CMV-seropositive. CDR3s include the opening cysteine and the closing phenylalanine or tryptophan. The order of the fields is D gene, V gene, clone size, J gene, CDR3 protein, CDR3 DNA. The D gene is left open where the match is weak. Rows give clone size only sometimes, using once, few, many, or a class for an expanded clone.

TRBD2	TRBV2	NA	TRBJ2-3	CASSEALLAGAGTDTQYF	TGTGCCAGCAGTGAAGCGCTTTTGGCGGGAGCGGGCACAGATACGCAGTATTTT
TRBD1	TRBV25-1	NA	TRBJ2-5	CASSEWGRGETQYF	TGTGCCAGCAGTGAATGGGGCAGGGGGGAGACCCAGTACTTC
NA	TRBV28	NA	TRBJ2-3	CASSSLDTQYF	TGTGCCAGCAGTTCGTTGGATACGCAGTATTTT
TRBD1	TRBV6-6	NA	TRBJ1-3	CASRGRDRTSGNTIYF	TGTGCCAGCAGGGGCCGGGACAGGACCTCTGGAAACACCATATATTTT
TRBD1	TRBV27	NA	TRBJ1-2	CASSPRTGLYGYTF	TGTGCCAGCAGTCCTCGGACAGGGCTCTATGGCTACACCTTC
TRBD1	TRBV5-4	few	TRBJ1-2	CASSLPPGTVYGYTF	TGTGCCAGCAGCTTGCCTCCCGGGACAGTCTATGGCTACACCTTC
TRBD1	TRBV6-5	NA	TRBJ2-2	CASSYRTGVGGELFF	TGTGCCAGCAGTTACCGCACAGGGGTGGGCGGGGAGCTGTTTTTT
NA	TRBV6-1	NA	TRBJ1-3	CASSEVQGTESTIYF	TGTGCCAGCAGTGAAGTACAGGGCACGGAAAGCACCATATATTTT
TRBD1	TRBV11-2	NA	TRBJ2-7	CASSLDRTGMGYEQYF	TGTGCCAGCAGCTTAGATCGGACAGGTATGGGCTACGAGCAGTACTTC
NA	TRBV7-9	NA	TRBJ1-3	CASRLDPGNTIYF	TGTGCCAGCAGACTCGATCCTGGAAACACCATATATTTT
NA	TRBV4-1	NA	TRBJ1-2	CASSQVVGSTYTF	TGCGCCAGCAGCCAAGTGGTCGGGTCAACCTACACCTTC
TRBD2	TRBV6-5	NA	TRBJ2-3	CATQSSGEADTQYF	TGTGCCACCCAGTCTAGCGGGGAGGCAGATACGCAGTATTTT
TRBD2	TRBV7-8	NA	TRBJ2-3	CASSPGTSGLTDTQYF	TGTGCCAGCAGCCCAGGGACTAGCGGACTCACAGATACGCAGTATTTT
NA	TRBV4-1	NA	TRBJ2-2	CASSQLPTGTGELFF	TGCGCCAGCAGCCAGCTTCCAACAGGGACCGGGGAGCTGTTTTTT
NA	TRBV7-9	NA	TRBJ1-5	CASSGGVEVYQPQHF	TGTGCCAGCAGCGGGGGGGTGGAGGTCTATCAGCCCCAGCATTTT
TRBD1	TRBV19	NA	TRBJ2-2	CASSVTRTGPGELFF	TGTGCCAGTAGTGTAACCCGGACAGGGCCCGGGGAGCTGTTTTTT
NA	TRBV30	NA	TRBJ1-1	CAWIAQTNTEAFF	TGTGCCTGGATAGCTCAAACGAACACTGAAGCTTTCTTT
NA	TRBV11-3	NA	TRBJ1-3	CASSFFGGNTIYF	TGTGCCAGCAGCTTTTTCGGTGGAAACACCATATATTTT
TRBD2	TRBV19	NA	TRBJ2-2	CASRVLAGVFTGELFF	TGTGCCAGTAGGGTACTAGCGGGAGTCTTTACCGGGGAGCTGTTTTTT
NA	TRBV7-2	NA	TRBJ2-1	CASSPELTSSEQFF	TGTGCCAGCAGCCCGGAGCTAACCAGCTCCGAGCAGTTCTTC
NA	TRBV9	NA	TRBJ2-2	CASSVAGSDRELFF	TGTGCCAGCAGCGTAGCCGGGAGTGATCGGGAGCTGTTTTTT
TRBD1	TRBV4-1	few	TRBJ2-6	CASSQEGRGSGANVLTF	TGCGCCAGCAGCCAAGAGGGCAGGGGGTCTGGGGCCAACGTCCTGACTTTC
TRBD2	TRBV5-1	once	TRBJ2-3	CASSLDGLAGRHPSTDTQYF	TGCGCCAGCAGCTTGGACGGACTAGCGGGAAGGCACCCTAGCACAGATACGCAGTATTTT
NA	TRBV11-3	NA	TRBJ1-1	CASIGGFLKGNTEAFF	TGTGCCAGCATCGGGGGGTTTTTGAAGGGAAACACTGAAGCTTTCTTT
TRBD2	TRBV28	NA	TRBJ2-2	CASSLTSGILTGELFF	TGTGCCAGCAGTTTAACTAGCGGGATACTCACCGGGGAGCTGTTTTTT
NA	TRBV11-3	NA	TRBJ1-1	CASSTQQGGSEAFF	TGTGCCAGCAGCACACAACAGGGTGGAAGTGAAGCTTTCTTT
TRBD1	TRBV27	NA	TRBJ2-5	CASSSRGRETQYF	TGTGCCAGCAGTAGCAGGGGGCGTGAGACCCAGTACTTC
TRBD1	TRBV28	NA	TRBJ2-1	CASSSLGTGTGTYNEQFF	TGTGCCAGCAGTTCACTCGGTACCGGGACAGGGACATACAATGAGCAGTTCTTC
NA	TRBV14	NA	TRBJ2-7	CASSQEGRIPFSEQYF	TGTGCCAGCAGCCAAGAGGGCAGGATCCCGTTTTCAGAGCAGTACTTC
NA	TRBV7-9	NA	TRBJ2-6	CASSLDLVSGANVLTF	TGTGCCAGCAGCTTAGATTTAGTCTCTGGGGCCAACGTCCTGACTTTC
TRBD1	TRBV18	NA	TRBJ1-6	CASSAQGAYNSPLHF	TGTGCCAGCTCAGCTCAGGGGGCCTATAATTCACCCCTCCACTTT
NA	TRBV7-9	NA	TRBJ2-1	CASSLAEQSFNEQFF	TGTGCCAGCAGCTTAGCTGAACAGTCGTTCAATGAGCAGTTCTTC
TRBD1	TRBV6-6	NA	TRBJ2-7	CASSIGQGDLYEQYF	TGTGCCAGCAGTATAGGACAGGGAGACTTATACGAGCAGTACTTC
NA	TRBV19	NA	TRBJ2-2	CASKQITGELFF	TGTGCCAGCAAACAGATCACCGGGGAGCTGTTTTTT
TRBD2	TRBV10-3	NA	TRBJ2-2	CAIRITSGMNTGELFF	TGTGCCATCAGGATTACTAGCGGGATGAACACCGGGGAGCTGTTTTTT
NA	TRBV12-5	NA	TRBJ1-5	CASGLGGPGSNQPQHF	TGTGCTAGTGGTTTGGGGGGGCCGGGGAGCAATCAGCCCCAGCATTTT
TRBD1	TRBV19	NA	TRBJ1-5	CASSTGGQGYQPQHF	TGTGCCAGTTCGACAGGGGGACAGGGGTACCAGCCCCAGCATTTT
TRBD1	TRBV7-8	NA	TRBJ1-3	CASSLARDSPFYGNTIYF	TGTGCCAGCAGCTTAGCCCGGGACAGCCCTTTCTATGGAAACACCATATATTTT